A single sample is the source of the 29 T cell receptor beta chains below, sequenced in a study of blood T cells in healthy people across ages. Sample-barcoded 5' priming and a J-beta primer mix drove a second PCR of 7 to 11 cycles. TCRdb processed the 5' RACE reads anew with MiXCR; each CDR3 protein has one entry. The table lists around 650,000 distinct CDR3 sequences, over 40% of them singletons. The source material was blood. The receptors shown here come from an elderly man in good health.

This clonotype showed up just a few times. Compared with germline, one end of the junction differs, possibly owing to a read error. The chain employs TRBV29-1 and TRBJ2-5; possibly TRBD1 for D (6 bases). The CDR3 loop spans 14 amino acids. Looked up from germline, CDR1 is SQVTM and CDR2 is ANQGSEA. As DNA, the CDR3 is TGCAGCGGTGCCCGGGACATAACCCAAGTGACCCAGTACTTC. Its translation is CSGARDITQVTQYF. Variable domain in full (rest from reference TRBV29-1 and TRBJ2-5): SAVISQKPSRDICQRGTSLTIQCQVDSQVTMMFWYRQQPGQSLTLIATANQGSEATYESGFVIDKFPISRPNLTFSTLTVSNMSPEDSSIYLCSGARDITQVTQYFGPGTRLLVL.

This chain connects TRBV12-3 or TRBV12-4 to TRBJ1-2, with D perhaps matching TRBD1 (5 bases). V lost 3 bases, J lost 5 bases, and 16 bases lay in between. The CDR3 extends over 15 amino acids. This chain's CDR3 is CASSFLPGTGYGYTF. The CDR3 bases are TGTGCCAGCAGTTTTCTGCCAGGGACCGGTTATGGCTACACCTTC.

For the CDR3, the DNA is TGTGCCAGCAGTTACACAGGGGGCCGTCGCGGGACCCAGTACTTC. Protein product: CASSYTGGRRGTQYF. V usage is TRBV6-2 or TRBV6-3 and J usage is TRBJ2-5; 9 nucleotides line up with TRBD1. The CDR3 length is 15 residues. The ends lost 2 bases at V and 7 bases at J; junction bases unmatched: 8. Germline V gene data show CDR1 as MNHEY and CDR2 as SVGEGT.

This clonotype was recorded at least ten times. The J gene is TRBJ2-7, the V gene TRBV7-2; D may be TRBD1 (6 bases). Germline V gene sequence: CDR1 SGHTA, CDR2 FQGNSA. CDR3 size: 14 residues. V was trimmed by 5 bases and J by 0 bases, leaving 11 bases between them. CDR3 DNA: TGTGCCAGCAGCCCCAGACAGGTCTCCTACGAGCAGTACTTC. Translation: CASSPRQVSYEQYF.

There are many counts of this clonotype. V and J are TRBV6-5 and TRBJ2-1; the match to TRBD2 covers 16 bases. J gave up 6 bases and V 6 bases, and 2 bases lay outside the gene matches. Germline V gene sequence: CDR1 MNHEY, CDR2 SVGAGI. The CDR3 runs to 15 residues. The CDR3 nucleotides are TGTGCCAGCAGGGGACTAGCGGGAGGGAGCAATGAGCAGTTCTTC. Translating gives CASRGLAGGSNEQFF.

This chain's CDR3 is CAWRGPGGDTGELFF. DNA of the CDR3: TGTGCCTGGAGAGGCCCTGGGGGGGACACCGGGGAGCTGTTTTTT. The V gene is TRBV30, the J gene TRBJ2-2, with TRBD2 matching over 7 bases. The ends lost 3 bases at V and 3 bases at J; junction bases unmatched: 7. CDR1 GTSNPN and CDR2 SVGIG come from the germline V gene (reference sequence). This CDR3 is built from 15 residues.

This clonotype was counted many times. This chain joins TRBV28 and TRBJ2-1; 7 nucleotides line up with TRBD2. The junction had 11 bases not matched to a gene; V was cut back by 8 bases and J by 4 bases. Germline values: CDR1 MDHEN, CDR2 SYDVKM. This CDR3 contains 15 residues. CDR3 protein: CASLEREVGYNEQFF. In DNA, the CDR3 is TGTGCCAGCCTTGAACGGGAGGTAGGGTACAATGAGCAGTTCTTC.

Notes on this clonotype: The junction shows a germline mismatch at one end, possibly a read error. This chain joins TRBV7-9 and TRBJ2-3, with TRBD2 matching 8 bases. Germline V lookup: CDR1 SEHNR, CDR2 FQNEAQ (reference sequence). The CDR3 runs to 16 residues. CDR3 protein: CANSGSGTRWTDTQYF. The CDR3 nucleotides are TGTGCCAACAGCGGCTCCGGGACTAGGTGGACAGATACGCAGTATTTT.

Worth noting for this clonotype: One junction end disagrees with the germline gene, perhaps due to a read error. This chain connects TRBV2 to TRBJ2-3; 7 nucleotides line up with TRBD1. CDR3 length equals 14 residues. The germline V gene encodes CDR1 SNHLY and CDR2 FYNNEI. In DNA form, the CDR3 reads TGTGCCGGCAGTGTTGTACAGGGGTCAGATACGCAGTATTTT. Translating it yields CAGSVVQGSDTQYF.

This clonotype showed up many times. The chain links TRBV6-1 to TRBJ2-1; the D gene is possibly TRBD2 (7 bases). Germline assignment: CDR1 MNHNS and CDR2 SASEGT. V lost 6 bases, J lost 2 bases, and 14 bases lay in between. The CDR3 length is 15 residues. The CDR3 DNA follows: TGTGCCAGCAGAAGCAGGGGAGGGGCCTACAATGAGCAGTTCTTC. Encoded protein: CASRSRGGAYNEQFF.

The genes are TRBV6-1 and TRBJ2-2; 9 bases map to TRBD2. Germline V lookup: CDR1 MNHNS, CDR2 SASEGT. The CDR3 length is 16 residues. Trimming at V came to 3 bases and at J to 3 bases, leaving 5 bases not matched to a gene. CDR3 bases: TGTGCCAGCAGTGAGTTCCTAGCGGGGTACACCGGGGAGCTGTTTTTT. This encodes CASSEFLAGYTGELFF.

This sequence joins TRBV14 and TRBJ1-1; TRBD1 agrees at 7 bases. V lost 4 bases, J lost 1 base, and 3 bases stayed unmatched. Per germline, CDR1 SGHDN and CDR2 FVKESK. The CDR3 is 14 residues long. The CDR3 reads CASSRTGRNTEAFF. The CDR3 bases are TGTGCCAGCAGCCGGACAGGACGGAACACTGAAGCTTTCTTT.

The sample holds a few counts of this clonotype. The CDR3 nucleotides are TGTGCCACCAGCACCCGAGGGACAGCTACGGATACGCAGTATTTT. Protein: CATSTRGTATDTQYF. J is TRBJ2-3 and V is TRBV15; TRBD1 matches at 7 bases. CDR3 length: 15 amino acids. CDR1 and CDR2 (germline): LNHNV, YYDKDF (reference sequence). V shed 4 bases and J 6 bases; nucleotides not matched to a gene: 10.

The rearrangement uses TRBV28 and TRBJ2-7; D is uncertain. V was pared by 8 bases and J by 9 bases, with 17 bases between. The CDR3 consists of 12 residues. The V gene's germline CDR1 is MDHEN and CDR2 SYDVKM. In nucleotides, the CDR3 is TGTGCCAGCCTCTCCCCCGCAAAGAGGCAGTACTTC. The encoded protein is CASLSPAKRQYF.

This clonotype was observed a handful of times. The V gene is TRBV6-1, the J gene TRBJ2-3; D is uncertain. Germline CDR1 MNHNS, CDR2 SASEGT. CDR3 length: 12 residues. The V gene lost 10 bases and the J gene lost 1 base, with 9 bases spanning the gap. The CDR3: CATHKGTDTQYF. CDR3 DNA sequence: TGTGCCACCCACAAAGGCACAGATACGCAGTATTTT.

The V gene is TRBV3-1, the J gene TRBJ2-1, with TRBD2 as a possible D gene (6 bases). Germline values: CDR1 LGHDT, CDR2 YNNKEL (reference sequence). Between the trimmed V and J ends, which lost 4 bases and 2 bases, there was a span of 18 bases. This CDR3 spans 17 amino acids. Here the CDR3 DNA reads TGTGCCAGCAGCCCAAAGGGTCGGGACTGGACCTACAATGAGCAGTTCTTC. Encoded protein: CASSPKGRDWTYNEQFF.

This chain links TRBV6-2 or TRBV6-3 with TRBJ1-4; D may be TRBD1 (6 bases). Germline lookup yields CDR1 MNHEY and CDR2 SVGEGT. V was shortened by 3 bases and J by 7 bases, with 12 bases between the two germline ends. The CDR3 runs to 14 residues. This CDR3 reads CASSYQQGSEKLFF. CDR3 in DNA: TGTGCCAGCAGTTATCAGCAGGGGAGTGAAAAACTGTTTTTT.

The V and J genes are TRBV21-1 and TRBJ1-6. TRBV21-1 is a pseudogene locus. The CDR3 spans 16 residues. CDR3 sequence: CASSNSSAAENSPLHF. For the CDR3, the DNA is TGTGCCAGCAGCAATTCATCAGCCGCGGAGAATTCACCCCTCCACTTT.

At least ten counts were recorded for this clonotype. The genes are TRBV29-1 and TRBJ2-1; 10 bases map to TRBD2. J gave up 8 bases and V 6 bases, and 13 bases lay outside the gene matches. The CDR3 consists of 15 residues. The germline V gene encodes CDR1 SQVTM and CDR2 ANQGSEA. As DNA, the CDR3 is TGCAGCGTCTCGGGTGGGCTAGCGGGAGACGATGAGCAGTTCTTC. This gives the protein CSVSGGLAGDDEQFF.

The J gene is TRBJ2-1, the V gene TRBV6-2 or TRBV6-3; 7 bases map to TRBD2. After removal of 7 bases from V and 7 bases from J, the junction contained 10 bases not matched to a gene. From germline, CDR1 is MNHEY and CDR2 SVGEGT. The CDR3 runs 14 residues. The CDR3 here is CASTGLVSGNEQFF. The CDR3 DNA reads TGTGCCAGCACCGGACTAGTTTCCGGAAATGAGCAGTTCTTC.

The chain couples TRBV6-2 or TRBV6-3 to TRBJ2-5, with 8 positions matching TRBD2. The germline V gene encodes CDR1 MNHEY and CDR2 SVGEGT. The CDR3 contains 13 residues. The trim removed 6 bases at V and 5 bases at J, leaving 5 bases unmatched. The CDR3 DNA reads TGTGCCAGCAGGGGACTAGGTTGGGAGACCCAGTACTTC. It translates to CASRGLGWETQYF.

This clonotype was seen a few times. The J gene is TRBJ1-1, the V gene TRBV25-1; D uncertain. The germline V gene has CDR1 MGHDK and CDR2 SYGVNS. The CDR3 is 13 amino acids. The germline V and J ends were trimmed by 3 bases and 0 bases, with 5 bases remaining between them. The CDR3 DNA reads TGTGCCAGCAGTGAGACGCTGAACACTGAAGCTTTCTTT. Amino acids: CASSETLNTEAFF. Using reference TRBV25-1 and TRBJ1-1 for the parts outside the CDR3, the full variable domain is EADIYQTPRYLVIGTGKKITLECSQTMGHDKMYWYQQDPGMELHLIHYSYGVNSTEKGDLSSESTVSRIRTEHFPLTLESARPSHTSQYLCASSETLNTEAFFGQGTRLTVV.

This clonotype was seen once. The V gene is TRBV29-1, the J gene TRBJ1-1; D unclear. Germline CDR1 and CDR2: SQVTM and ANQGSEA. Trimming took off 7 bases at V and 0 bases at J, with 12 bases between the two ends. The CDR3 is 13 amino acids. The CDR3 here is CSAPSRMNTEAFF. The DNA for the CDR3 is TGCAGCGCCCCCTCGCGCATGAACACTGAAGCTTTCTTT. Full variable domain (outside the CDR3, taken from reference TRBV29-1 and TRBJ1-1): SAVISQKPSRDICQRGTSLTIQCQVDSQVTMMFWYRQQPGQSLTLIATANQGSEATYESGFVIDKFPISRPNLTFSTLTVSNMSPEDSSIYLCSAPSRMNTEAFFGQGTRLTVV.

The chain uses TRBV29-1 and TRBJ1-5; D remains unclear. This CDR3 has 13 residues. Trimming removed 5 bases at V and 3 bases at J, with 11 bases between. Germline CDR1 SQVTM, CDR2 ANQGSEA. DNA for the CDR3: TGCAGCGTTCAGCGGCAGAACAATCAGCCCCAGCATTTT. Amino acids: CSVQRQNNQPQHF.

CDR3 bases: TGTGCCAGCAGACTCCTCCGGGCAAATGAGCAGTTCTTC. Encoded protein: CASRLLRANEQFF. The rearrangement uses TRBV2 and TRBJ2-1, with D unclear. CDR3 length equals 13 residues. Between the trimmed V and J ends, which lost 6 bases and 7 bases, there was a span of 13 bases. From germline, CDR1 is SNHLY and CDR2 FYNNEI. Full variable domain (outside the CDR3, taken from reference TRBV2 and TRBJ2-1): EPEVTQTPSHQVTQMGQEVILRCVPISNHLYFYWYRQILGQKVEFLVSFYNNEISEKSEIFDDQFSVERPDGSNFTLKIRSTKLEDSAMYFCASRLLRANEQFFGPGTRLTVL.

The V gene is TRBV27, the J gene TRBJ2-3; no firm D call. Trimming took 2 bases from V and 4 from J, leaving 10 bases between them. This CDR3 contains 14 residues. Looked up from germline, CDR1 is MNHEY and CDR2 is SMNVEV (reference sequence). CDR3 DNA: TGTGCCAGCAGTTTACGCAGATTCGCAGATACGCAGTATTTT. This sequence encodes CASSLRRFADTQYF.

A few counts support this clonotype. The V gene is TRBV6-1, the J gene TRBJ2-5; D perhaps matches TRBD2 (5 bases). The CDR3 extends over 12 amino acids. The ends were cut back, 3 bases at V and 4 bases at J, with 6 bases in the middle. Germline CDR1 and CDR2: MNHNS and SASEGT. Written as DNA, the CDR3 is TGTGCCAGCAGTGATGCGGGAGAGACCCAGTACTTC. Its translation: CASSDAGETQYF.

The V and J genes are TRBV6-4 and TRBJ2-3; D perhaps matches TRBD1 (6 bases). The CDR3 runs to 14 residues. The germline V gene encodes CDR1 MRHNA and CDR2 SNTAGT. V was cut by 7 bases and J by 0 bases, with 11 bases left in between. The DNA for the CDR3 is TGTGCCAGCAAGAGACAGGACAGCACAGATACGCAGTATTTT. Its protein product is CASKRQDSTDTQYF.

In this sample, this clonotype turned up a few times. The CDR3 nucleotides read TGTGCCAGCAGCTTGAGGTATGCGGGGGGCAGAGGCGAGCAGTACTTC. This sequence encodes CASSLRYAGGRGEQYF. The chain employs TRBV5-6 and TRBJ2-7; TRBD2 aligns across 8 bases. V dropped 1 base and J dropped 6; count of bases not matched to a gene: 12. The CDR3 spans 16 residues. Germline CDR1 and CDR2: SGHDT and YYEEEE.